Following are 25 T cell receptor beta chains from one sample sequenced in a study of blood T cells in healthy people across ages. The second PCR ran about 6 to 11 cycles with a sample-barcoded 5' primer and J-beta primers. TCRdb re-derived calls from the 5' RACE reads in MiXCR, one entry per CDR3 protein. The data hold 850,000 to 1,100,000 distinct CDR3 sequences, with less than 45% observed a single time. The sample taken for sequencing was blood. These receptors all come from a man aged 18-30 years in good health.

This clonotype has only a few counts. The CDR3 spells CASSEPQPPGTQYF. CDR3 nucleotide sequence: TGTGCCAGCAGTGAGCCACAGCCGCCCGGTACGCAGTATTTT. The chain couples TRBV12-3 or TRBV12-4 to TRBJ2-3; D remains ambiguous. The CDR3 length is 14 residues. Trimming took off 5 bases at V and 8 bases at J, with 17 bases between the two ends.

V gene TRBV6-6 combines with J gene TRBJ2-1, with 8 nucleotides matching TRBD1. The CDR3 loop spans 16 amino acids. V lost 5 bases and J lost 4; bases outside the gene matches: 10. CDR1 MNHNY and CDR2 SVGAGI come from the germline V gene (reference sequence). The CDR3 DNA follows: TGTGCCAGCAGTACCTTCCACAGGGGGGATTACAATGAGCAGTTCTTC. This sequence encodes CASSTFHRGDYNEQFF.

J is TRBJ1-2 and V is TRBV6-1; the D is unclear. The CDR3 is made up of 15 amino acids. Trimming stripped 2 bases from V and 2 bases from J, with 12 bases between. Germline CDR1 and CDR2: MNHNS and SASEGT. In nucleotides, the CDR3 is TGTGCCAGCAGTGAAATTAGGACGTCGAACTATGGCTACACCTTC. Amino acid sequence: CASSEIRTSNYGYTF.

This clonotype was observed a handful of times. The chain combines TRBV12-3 or TRBV12-4 with TRBJ1-1; possibly TRBD1 for D (6 bases). The V and J ends lost 7 bases and 6 bases respectively, with 18 bases between them. CDR3 length: 14 residues. CDR3 sequence (DNA): TGTGCCAGCACCCCCGGGGGCGAGAGTGCTGAAGCTTTCTTT. The encoded protein is CASTPGGESAEAFF.

The chain links TRBV12-5 to TRBJ2-1, with 9 bases matching TRBD1. The J segment lost 7 bases and the V segment lost 0 bases, leaving 16 bases of the junction unmatched. This CDR3 is built from 19 residues. Germline CDR1 and CDR2: LGHNT and FRNRAP. CDR3 protein: CASGLVLNAGTGSGNEQFF. The DNA of the CDR3 is TGTGCTAGTGGTTTGGTCCTAAACGCCGGGACAGGGAGTGGGAATGAGCAGTTCTTC.

This clonotype was seen a handful of times. The chain carries TRBV12-5 and TRBJ1-5; TRBD1 matches 9 bases. Germline loops: CDR1 LGHNT, CDR2 FRNRAP. This CDR3 has 18 amino acids. J lost 5 bases, V lost 0 bases, and 11 bases had no gene match. The CDR3 DNA follows: TGTGCTAGTGGTTTGGTACTAGAGGACAGGGGTCAGCATCAGCCCCAGCATTTT. This gives the protein CASGLVLEDRGQHQPQHF. Full variable domain (remainder filled in from reference TRBV12-5 and TRBJ1-5): DARVTQTPRHKVTEMGQEVTMRCQPILGHNTVFWYRQTMMQGLELLAYFRNRAPLDDSGMPKDRFSAEMPDATLATLKIQPSEPRDSAVYFCASGLVLEDRGQHQPQHFGDGTRLSIL.

There are a few counts of this clonotype. The CDR3 bases are TGTGCCAGCAGCAGCCGCAGGGGAACTAATGAAAAACTGTTTTTT. This encodes CASSSRRGTNEKLFF. The V and J genes are TRBV21-1 and TRBJ1-4; the DNA was not compared with TRBD1, the D call given in the table. TRBV21-1 is labeled a pseudogene. The CDR3 length is 15 residues.

This clonotype was seen a few times. V usage is TRBV25-1 and J usage is TRBJ2-5; 8 bases map to TRBD1. This CDR3 is 16 amino acids long. V was clipped by 0 bases and J by 1 base; unmatched bases: 4. The germline gives CDR1 MGHDK, CDR2 SYGVNS. Written as DNA, the CDR3 is TGTGCCAGCAGTGAATACGGGACAGGAAGCCAAGAGACCCAGTACTTC. Protein: CASSEYGTGSQETQYF.

Worth noting for this clonotype: This may be a read error: a much more frequent sequence differs by one nucleotide. The genes are TRBV10-3 and TRBJ2-5; D could derive from TRBD1 or TRBD2 (5 bases each). Between the trimmed V and J ends, which lost 9 bases and 11 bases, there was a span of 22 bases. Germline CDR1 ENHRY, CDR2 SYGVKD. The CDR3 covers 13 residues. The CDR3 DNA sequence: TGTGCCATTAGAACGGGGCTCGACAATGAGCAGTACTTC. It encodes CAIRTGLDNEQYF.

This clonotype was seen at least ten times. This chain links TRBV27 with TRBJ1-2, with D maybe TRBD1 (6 bases). This CDR3 has 16 residues. The germline gives CDR1 MNHEY, CDR2 SMNVEV (reference sequence). The V and J ends lost 6 bases and 2 bases respectively, with 19 bases between them. The CDR3 nucleotides are TGTGCCAGCAGGAGTTTGGGGGGCATCTTAAACTATGGCTACACCTTC. Translation: CASRSLGGILNYGYTF.

This clonotype was seen only a few times. CDR3 bases: TGTGCCAGCAGCCAAGACTCAGAAGCGACTGAAGCTTTCTTT. Its translation is CASSQDSEATEAFF. The V gene is TRBV3-1, the J gene TRBJ1-1; D ambiguous. V lost 0 bases, J lost 5 bases, and 10 bases lay in between. The CDR3 is 14 residues long. Per germline, CDR1 LGHDT and CDR2 YNNKEL (reference sequence).

V gene TRBV29-1 combines with J gene TRBJ2-1; 7 nucleotides line up with TRBD2. The length of the CDR3 is 11 residues. CDR1 and CDR2 from the germline V gene are SQVTM and ANQGSEA. V lost 4 bases and J lost 10; bases outside the gene matches: 4. CDR3 sequence: CSVVRAGEQFF. The CDR3 nucleotides are TGCAGCGTTGTCAGAGCGGGGGAGCAGTTCTTC.

The rearrangement links TRBV24-1 to TRBJ2-3; D call uncertain. V was shortened by 6 bases and J by 5 bases, with 11 bases between the two germline ends. Looked up from germline, CDR1 is KGHDR and CDR2 is SFDVKD. The CDR3 covers 13 residues. In nucleotides, the CDR3 is TGTGCCACCAGTCCGTCTGTCGTAGATACGCAGTATTTT. Translation gives CATSPSVVDTQYF.

This chain's CDR3 is CASTQGPTEEYGYTF. The CDR3 bases are TGTGCCAGCACCCAAGGGCCGACCGAGGAATATGGCTACACCTTC. The rearrangement joins TRBV9 to TRBJ1-2; D uncertain. The CDR3 spans 15 residues. CDR1 and CDR2 from the germline V gene are SGDLS and YYNGEE. Trimming removed 6 bases from V and 5 bases from J, with 20 bases in between.

This clonotype came up a few times. The chain employs TRBV27 and TRBJ1-2; 8 nucleotides align to TRBD1. CDR1 and CDR2 from the germline V gene are MNHEY and SMNVEV (reference sequence). This CDR3 is built from 12 residues. After removal of 11 bases from V and 8 bases from J, the junction contained 10 bases not matched to a gene. The CDR3 is CAARGTGRGYTF. The CDR3 DNA follows: TGTGCCGCGAGAGGGACAGGTCGGGGCTACACCTTC.

This clonotype was seen a handful of times. The gene calls are TRBV9 and TRBJ2-1; possibly TRBD2 for D (6 bases). The CDR3 contains 15 residues. Trimming took off 0 bases at V and 1 base at J, with 8 bases between the two ends. Germline V gene data show CDR1 as SGDLS and CDR2 as YYNGEE. Here the CDR3 DNA reads TGTGCCAGCAGCGTAGTGGCGGGATCCTACAATGAGCAGTTCTTC. Protein sequence: CASSVVAGSYNEQFF.

As concerns this clonotype: A read error may produce the germline difference seen at one junction end. J is TRBJ2-3 and V is TRBV10-3; perhaps TRBD1 as D (5 bases). CDR3 length equals 15 residues. The germline CDR1 and CDR2 sequences are ENHRY and SYGVKD. CDR3 coding DNA: TGTGCCAACAGTGAGTCGCGCAGGGATAAAGATACGCAGTATTTT. It yields the protein CANSESRRDKDTQYF.

This clonotype has only a few counts. The rearrangement joins TRBV18 to TRBJ1-1; D not certain. The CDR3 totals 15 residues. Trimming removed 1 base at V and 1 base at J, with 10 bases between. The V gene's germline CDR1 is KGHSH and CDR2 LQKENI. Written as DNA, the CDR3 is TGTGCCAGCTCACCACAATACGGCGAGAACACTGAAGCTTTCTTT. It translates to CASSPQYGENTEAFF. The full variable domain, rest sourced from reference TRBV18 and TRBJ1-1, is NAGVMQNPRHLVRRRGQEARLRCSPMKGHSHVYWYRQLPEEGLKFMVYLQKENIIDESGMPKERFSAEFPKEGPSILRIQQVVRGDSAAYFCASSPQYGENTEAFFGQGTRLTVV.

The chain recombines TRBV7-9 with TRBJ1-5, with 7 bases that match TRBD1. Germline loops: CDR1 SEHNR, CDR2 FQNEAQ (reference sequence). The length of the CDR3 is 15 residues. Losses at the gene ends were 5 bases for V and 8 bases for J; bases not matched to a gene: 12. The CDR3 nucleotides read TGTGCCAGCAGCCTCGGGCAGGGGGGTTCGGAGCCCCAGCATTTT. This sequence encodes CASSLGQGGSEPQHF.

The V and J genes are TRBV9 and TRBJ2-1, with D unresolved. Germline assignment: CDR1 SGDLS and CDR2 YYNGEE. The CDR3 consists of 13 residues. V was cut by 4 bases and J by 3 bases, with 8 bases left in between. The CDR3 loop is CASSYGIYNEQFF. The CDR3 bases are TGTGCCAGCAGCTACGGTATCTACAATGAGCAGTTCTTC.

The chain links TRBV20-1 to TRBJ1-2; 8 positions agree with TRBD1. V shed 5 bases, J shed 1 base, and the junction held 6 bases outside the gene matches. Germline V lookup: CDR1 DFQATT, CDR2 SNEGSKA (reference sequence). The CDR3 runs 14 residues. CDR3 region: CSAHTGGGNYGYTF. For the CDR3, the DNA is TGCAGTGCTCATACAGGGGGTGGTAACTATGGCTACACCTTC.

Here the CDR3 reads CAIRTGTGGNGYTF. Here the CDR3 DNA reads TGTGCCATCAGGACCGGGACAGGGGGCAATGGCTACACCTTC. This sequence joins TRBV10-3 and TRBJ1-2; TRBD1 matches at 12 bases. CDR1 and CDR2 from the germline V gene are ENHRY and SYGVKD. The length of the CDR3 is 14 residues. The V gene end was trimmed by 6 bases and the J gene end by 6 bases; junction bases not matched to a gene: 5.

The rearrangement joins TRBV6-1 to TRBJ2-6; no clear D. This CDR3 is built from 18 residues. The V gene lost 6 bases and the J gene lost 0 bases, with 18 bases spanning the gap. CDR1 MNHNS and CDR2 SASEGT come from the germline V gene. As DNA, the CDR3 is TGTGCCAGCAGACCAACCCTGGACGGTTACTCTGGGGCCAACGTCCTGACTTTC. Translated, it gives CASRPTLDGYSGANVLTF.

This rearrangement joins TRBV2 to TRBJ1-1; a weak D match, TRBD1 (5 bases). Germline V lookup: CDR1 SNHLY, CDR2 FYNNEI. V was trimmed by 7 bases and J by 5 bases, leaving 11 bases between them. The CDR3 sequence is 12 residues long. Here the CDR3 DNA reads TGTGCCAGCACTCGGGGGGGAACTGAAGCTTTCTTT. It yields the protein CASTRGGTEAFF.

DNA for the CDR3: TGTGCCAGCGTTGATAGCGGGGGGGCTTTGGGTGAGCAGTTCTTC. Encoded protein: CASVDSGGALGEQFF. J is TRBJ2-1 and V is TRBV7-9, with 11 bases matching TRBD2. V gave up 8 bases and J gave up 9 bases; unmatched junction bases: 12. Per germline, CDR1 SEHNR and CDR2 FQNEAQ (reference sequence). The CDR3 is made up of 15 amino acids.